Below, 20 T cell receptor beta chains from the same sample are listed, as sequenced in a study of radiotherapy plus CTLA-4 blockade in lung cancer. The assay was immunoSEQ multiplex PCR, and TCRdb's table has in-frame clones only and misses some. The table shows tens of thousands of clones, with about four fifths occurring only once. Sequenced here: peripheral blood, sampled from a patient treated with radiotherapy plus ipilimumab. These receptors originate from a human donor with non-small cell lung cancer that progressed on radiotherapy plus ipilimumab.

The rearrangement joins TRBV7-2 to TRBJ2-1; 9 bases are shared with TRBD1. The CDR3 consists of 15 residues. Germline V gives CDR1 SGHTA, CDR2 FQGNSA. V was clipped by 1 base and J by 4 bases; unmatched bases: 2. CDR3 bases: TGTGCCAGCAGCTTAGTAGGGACAGGGTACAATGAGCAGTTCTTC. As protein: CASSLVGTGYNEQFF.

This clone appeared a single time. The chain is built from TRBV5-1 and TRBJ2-3; D is unclear. This CDR3 is 11 amino acids long. V was trimmed by 0 bases and J by 6 bases, leaving 2 bases between them. Germline assignment: CDR1 SGHRS and CDR2 YFSETQ. The CDR3 loop reads CASSLEDTQYF. The CDR3 nucleotides are TGCGCCAGCAGCTTGGAGGATACGCAGTATTTT.

V and J are TRBV5-5 and TRBJ2-2; 9 bases map to TRBD1. From germline, CDR1 is SGHKS and CDR2 YYEKEE (reference sequence). This CDR3 is built from 14 residues. The V gene end was trimmed by 6 bases and the J gene end by 6 bases; junction bases not matched to a gene: 6. CDR3 region: CASTTQGAAGELFF. The DNA of the CDR3 is TGTGCCAGCACTACACAGGGGGCGGCCGGGGAGCTGTTTTTT.

The gene calls are TRBV5-6 and TRBJ2-1, with TRBD2 matching over 8 bases. CDR3 size: 16 residues. Per germline, CDR1 SGHDT and CDR2 YYEEEE. The V gene end was trimmed by 3 bases and the J gene end by 6 bases; junction bases not matched to a gene: 11. DNA of the CDR3: TGTGCCAGCAGCTCCATCAGGAGGCTAGCGGGCAATGAGCAGTTCTTC. It is translated as CASSSIRRLAGNEQFF.

The chain is built from TRBV7-9 and TRBJ2-3; D not certain. The length of the CDR3 is 14 residues. V dropped 2 bases and J dropped 4 bases, with 10 bases sitting between them. Germline V gene lookup returns CDR1 SEHNR and CDR2 FQNEAQ (reference sequence). The DNA for the CDR3 is TGTGCCAGCAGCTTATGGGGAATCTCAGATACGCAGTATTTT. As protein: CASSLWGISDTQYF.

This chain joins TRBV10-3 and TRBJ2-3; maybe TRBD2 (5 bases). The CDR3 has 14 residues. Trimming cost V 0 bases and J 4 bases, with 8 bases left between them. Germline lookup yields CDR1 ENHRY and CDR2 SYGVKD. CDR3 amino acids: CAISESRVSDTQYF. CDR3 bases: TGTGCCATCAGTGAGTCGCGGGTCTCAGATACGCAGTATTTT.

This clone was counted only a few times. V gene TRBV25-1 combines with J gene TRBJ2-2; 7 nucleotides match TRBD2. Unmatched junction bases numbered 5, after V lost 0 bases and J lost 4 bases. CDR1 MGHDK and CDR2 SYGVNS come from the germline V gene. The CDR3 sequence is 16 residues long. The CDR3: CASSEYSGGSTGELFF. In nucleotides, the CDR3 is TGTGCCAGCAGTGAATATTCGGGGGGAAGCACCGGGGAGCTGTTTTTT.

The rearrangement joins TRBV30 to TRBJ2-2, with D maybe TRBD1 (5 bases). Germline lookup yields CDR1 GTSNPN and CDR2 SVGIG (reference sequence). The CDR3 is 13 amino acids. Trimming left V 6 bases short and J 2 bases short, with 10 bases between. In nucleotides, the CDR3 is TGTGCCTGCCGAAGGGGTAACACCGGGGAGCTGTTTTTT. Encoded protein: CACRRGNTGELFF.

This clone was observed a single time. The chain joins TRBV6-6 to TRBJ2-5; no firm D call. Germline CDR1 and CDR2: MNHNY and SVGAGI (reference sequence). CDR3 length: 12 residues. V shed 4 bases and J shed 3 bases, with 6 bases lying between them. The DNA for the CDR3 is TGTGCCAGCAGTTTCCTAGAAGAGACCCAGTACTTC. Translating gives CASSFLEETQYF.

The V gene is TRBV10-3, the J gene TRBJ1-2, with 7 bases fitting TRBD1. Germline trimming cut 6 bases from V and 3 bases from J; bases unmatched to any gene: 7. Per the germline V gene, CDR1 is ENHRY and CDR2 is SYGVKD. CDR3 size: 14 residues. The CDR3 sequence is CAISSGGGDYGYTF. In nucleotides, the CDR3 is TGTGCCATCAGCTCGGGAGGGGGCGACTATGGCTACACCTTC.

V is TRBV21-1 and J is TRBJ1-5; the table names TRBD1, a call not compared with the DNA. TRBV21-1 is a documented pseudogene. This CDR3 comprises 17 residues. CDR3 nucleotide sequence: TGTGCCAGCAACGGGACAGGGGCGAACTATAGCAATCAGCCCCAGCATTTT. It yields the protein CASNGTGANYSNQPQHF.

This clone has a single count. V gene TRBV6-4 combines with J gene TRBJ2-2; 7 bases are a match to TRBD2. This CDR3 region has 13 residues. Trimming took 3 bases from V and 6 from J; bases not matched to a gene: 1. Germline lookup yields CDR1 MRHNA and CDR2 SNTAGT. CDR3 DNA sequence: TGTGCCAGCAGTGAGGGGGGGGCCGGGGAGCTGTTTTTT. Its translation: CASSEGGAGELFF.

The chain uses TRBV29-1 and TRBJ1-1; 9 nucleotides agree with TRBD1. Looked up from germline, CDR1 is SQVTM and CDR2 is ANQGSEA. V lost 4 bases and J lost 3; bases outside the gene matches: 9. The CDR3 is made up of 15 amino acids. The CDR3 nucleotides are TGCAGCGTTGGGGGGGCACAGGGGGCGCACACTGAAGCTTTCTTT. It encodes CSVGGAQGAHTEAFF.

The rearrangement joins TRBV6-4 to TRBJ2-3; D is uncertain. The germline V gene encodes CDR1 MRHNA and CDR2 SNTAGT. This CDR3 has 15 amino acids. V gave up 0 bases and J gave up 0 bases, with 7 bases separating them. DNA for the CDR3: TGTGCCAGCAGTGACTCCGGGTGGAGCACAGATACGCAGTATTTT. It yields the protein CASSDSGWSTDTQYF.

The chain uses TRBV11-2 and TRBJ2-5; D is unclear. The V end lost 3 bases, the J end lost 0 bases, and 5 bases lay between the germline ends. The CDR3 sequence is 13 residues long. CDR1 SGHAT and CDR2 FQNNGV come from the germline V gene. This CDR3 reads CASSFSYQETQYF. CDR3 nucleotides: TGTGCCAGCAGCTTCTCCTACCAAGAGACCCAGTACTTC. The full variable domain, completed using reference TRBV11-2 and TRBJ2-5, is EAGVAQSPRYKIIEKRQSVAFWCNPISGHATLYWYQQILGQGPKLLIQFQNNGVVDDSQLPKDRFSAERLKGVDSTLKIQPAKLEDSAVYLCASSFSYQETQYFGPGTRLLVL.

This clone was observed once. The chain uses TRBV4-1 and TRBJ1-2; D is possibly TRBD1 (6 bases). The CDR3 spans 15 residues. Trimming took off 0 bases at V and 6 bases at J, with 14 bases between the two ends. The germline gives CDR1 MGHRA, CDR2 YSYEKL. The DNA of the CDR3 is TGCGCCAGCAGCCAAGATCGGGGGGCCACGAATGGCTACACCTTC. Its translation is CASSQDRGATNGYTF.

This clone was recorded once. This chain links TRBV30 with TRBJ1-2; D is unresolved. Per the germline V gene, CDR1 is GTSNPN and CDR2 is SVGIG (reference sequence). Trimming took 1 base from V and 4 from J, leaving 7 bases between them. This CDR3 has 12 residues. CDR3 DNA: TGTGCCTGGAGTGGGGGAGGCTATGGCTACACCTTC. Amino acids: CAWSGGGYGYTF.

The count of this clone is one. The gene calls are TRBV11-3 and TRBJ1-1, with D unresolved. This CDR3 has 17 amino acids. V was cut by 5 bases and J by 0 bases, with 19 bases left in between. From germline, CDR1 is SGHNT and CDR2 YENEEA. The CDR3: CASSQLWGPGMNTEAFF. For the CDR3, the DNA is TGTGCCAGCAGCCAACTCTGGGGTCCTGGTATGAACACTGAAGCTTTCTTT. Variable domain in full (rest from reference TRBV11-3 and TRBJ1-1): EAGVVQSPRYKIIEKKQPVAFWCNPISGHNTLYWYLQNLGQGPELLIRYENEEAVDDSQLPKDRFSAERLKGVDSTLKIQPAELGDSAVYLCASSQLWGPGMNTEAFFGQGTRLTVV.

The J gene is TRBJ1-2, the V gene TRBV15; the match to TRBD1 covers 7 bases. Looked up from germline, CDR1 is LNHNV and CDR2 is YYDKDF (reference sequence). With 3 bases clipped from V and 7 bases from J, the junction kept 8 bases outside the gene matches. The CDR3 extends over 14 amino acids. This CDR3 is CATSSDRELAGYTF. CDR3 bases: TGTGCCACCAGCAGCGACAGGGAACTCGCTGGCTACACCTTC. Using reference TRBV15 and TRBJ1-2 for the parts outside the CDR3, the full variable domain is DAMVIQNPRYQVTQFGKPVTLSCSQTLNHNVMYWYQQKSSQAPKLLFHYYDKDFNNEADTPDNFQSRRPNTSFCFLDIRSPGLGDTAMYLCATSSDRELAGYTFGSGTRLTVV.

The chain links TRBV4-2 to TRBJ2-5, with D hard to call. The CDR3 has 14 residues. Looked up from germline, CDR1 is LGHNA and CDR2 is YNFKEQ. The ends were cut back, 2 bases at V and 4 bases at J, with 11 bases in the middle. The CDR3 is CASSQSELPETQYF. The CDR3 DNA is TGTGCCAGCAGCCAAAGTGAGCTGCCAGAGACCCAGTACTTC.